This TCR beta chain comes out of a study of control samples from healthy donors and cancer patients. Germline CDR1 SGHDN, CDR2 FVKESK. There are 13 residues in the CDR3. V lost 0 bases, J lost 5 bases, and 6 bases lay in between. Sequencing used immunoSEQ multiplex PCR; TCRdb keeps in-frame clones, though not all of them. This table holds about 140,000 clones, approximately 86% found once. The TCR was taken from a woman aged 25-40 years in good health. J is TRBJ2-3 and V is TRBV14; no clear D. The sample comprised blood. The CDR3 coding sequence is TGTGCCAGCAGCCAAGAGTTGAAAGATACGCAGTATTTT. Residues: CASSQELKDTQYF.